This TCR beta chain was recorded in a study of beta chain features in type 1 diabetes. Study-level results: Type 1 diabetes patients showed a moderate but significant shortening of TCRB CDR3s in all four CD4+ subsets. More deletions and fewer insertions at VDJ junctions were found in patients with type 1 diabetes. The question left open here concerned HLA type influencing TCRB rearrangement. The cDNA sequencing approach could over-represent high-TCR-expressing cells.

Deletions cut 10 bases from V and 2 bases from J, with 14 bases between. This CDR3 contains 14 residues. From germline, CDR1 is SNHLY and CDR2 FYNNEI. As every portion of the isolated RNA was reverse transcribed, the sequencing read expressed TCRB transcripts. Some clones are missing from TCRdb's copy, which holds only in-frame ones; the method was immunoSEQ multiplex PCR. The table lists some 370,000 clones, around 9.6% of them singletons. This clone was found many times. Its specificity is unknown. Sequenced sample: central memory CD4+ T cells from blood. This rearrangement joins TRBV2 to TRBJ2-2, with D hard to call. The receptor was derived from a man between 25 and 39 years old with type 1 diabetes. The CDR3 nucleotides read TGTGCCAAAGGGCGGCAGCAAAACACCGGGGAGCTGTTTTTT. Protein product: CAKGRQQNTGELFF. The complete variable domain, with remaining parts taken from reference TRBV2 and TRBJ2-2, reads EPEVTQTPSHQVTQMGQEVILRCVPISNHLYFYWYRQILGQKVEFLVSFYNNEISEKSEIFDDQFSVERPDGSNFTLKIRSTKLEDSAMYFCAKGRQQNTGELFFGEGSRLTVL.